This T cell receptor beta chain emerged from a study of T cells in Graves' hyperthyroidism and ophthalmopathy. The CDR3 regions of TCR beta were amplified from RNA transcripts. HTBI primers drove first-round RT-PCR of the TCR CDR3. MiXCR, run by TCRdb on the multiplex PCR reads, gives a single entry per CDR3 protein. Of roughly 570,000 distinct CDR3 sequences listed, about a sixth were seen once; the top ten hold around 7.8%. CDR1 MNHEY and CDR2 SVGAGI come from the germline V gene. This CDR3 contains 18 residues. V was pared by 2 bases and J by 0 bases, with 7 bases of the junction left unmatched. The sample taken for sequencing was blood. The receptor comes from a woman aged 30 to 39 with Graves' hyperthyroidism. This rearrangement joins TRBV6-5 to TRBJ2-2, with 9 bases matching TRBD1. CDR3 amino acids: CASSYRGTGFANTGELFF. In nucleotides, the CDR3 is TGTGCCAGCAGTTACCGCGGGACAGGGTTCGCGAACACCGGGGAGCTGTTTTTT.